Each of the 21 T cell receptor beta chains below was sequenced from the same sample in a study of cytomegalovirus exposure and HLA in healthy donors. The PCR had 60 Vbeta and 13 Jbeta primers. The repertoire was sequenced with immunoSEQ multiplex PCR; TCRdb's copy has only in-frame clones and lacks some. The table has around 95,000 clones, about four fifths seen once. The sequencing input was PBMCs. Every receptor here comes from a man younger than 40 in good health and CMV-seropositive.

The V and J genes are TRBV30 and TRBJ2-2; no clear D. Deletions cut 0 bases from V and 0 bases from J, with 8 bases between. This CDR3 spans 15 amino acids. Per germline, CDR1 GTSNPN and CDR2 SVGIG (reference sequence). CDR3 DNA: TGTGCCTGGAGTGTACTACTAACGAACACCGGGGAGCTGTTTTTT. As protein: CAWSVLLTNTGELFF.

V usage is TRBV2 and J usage is TRBJ2-1; 12 bases map to TRBD2. The germline V gene encodes CDR1 SNHLY and CDR2 FYNNEI. V was pared by 6 bases and J by 8 bases, with 8 bases of the junction left unmatched. The CDR3 sequence is 15 residues long. CDR3 bases: TGTGCCAGCAGGAAGACTAGCGGGAGTCGCGATGAGCAGTTCTTC. Encoded protein: CASRKTSGSRDEQFF.

This clone was observed a handful of times. DNA of the CDR3: TGTGCCAGCAATCGCGAACAGGGGATCTCTGGCTACACCTTC. Its translation is CASNREQGISGYTF. V usage is TRBV5-6 and J usage is TRBJ1-2; 7 nucleotides line up with TRBD1. The trim removed 6 bases at V and 7 bases at J, leaving 12 bases unmatched. Germline V CDR1 and CDR2: SGHDT, YYEEEE. The CDR3 runs to 14 residues.

The CDR3 loop is CASSDVQGTYGYTF. CDR3 coding DNA: TGTGCCAGCAGTGATGTACAGGGAACATATGGCTACACCTTC. V gene TRBV6-1 combines with J gene TRBJ1-2; D is perhaps TRBD1 (6 bases). V was cut by 3 bases and J by 5 bases, with 13 bases left in between. Germline values: CDR1 MNHNS, CDR2 SASEGT. The CDR3 is 14 residues long.

This sequence joins TRBV28 and TRBJ2-3; tentative D call: TRBD1 (6 bases). The CDR3 is 15 amino acids. Trimming shortened V by 4 bases and J by 0 bases, and 11 bases separated the two germline ends. Germline-derived CDR1 and CDR2 are MDHEN and SYDVKM. Here the CDR3 reads CASSSYRESTDTQYF. The CDR3 coding sequence is TGTGCCAGCAGTTCCTACAGGGAGAGCACAGATACGCAGTATTTT.

Notes on this clone: Other DNA sequences in this sample translate to the same CDR3. The V gene is TRBV5-1, the J gene TRBJ2-5; D is unresolved. Trimming stripped 0 bases from V and 4 bases from J, with 4 bases between. Per germline, CDR1 SGHRS and CDR2 YFSETQ. This CDR3 has 12 amino acids. CDR3: CASSLASETQYF. CDR3 in DNA: TGCGCCAGCAGCTTGGCCTCAGAGACCCAGTACTTC.

The CDR3 DNA sequence: TGTGCCTGGAGTGTAATAGCCTCTGGAAACACCATATATTTT. Translation: CAWSVIASGNTIYF. The J gene is TRBJ1-3, the V gene TRBV30, with D unresolved. Germline V gives CDR1 GTSNPN, CDR2 SVGIG (reference sequence). Deletions cut 0 bases from V and 0 bases from J, with 6 bases between. The CDR3 runs to 14 residues.

This sequence joins TRBV29-1 and TRBJ1-4; a possible D gene is TRBD1 (5 bases). CDR3 length equals 12 residues. The V end was cut by 4 bases, the J end by 8 bases, with 11 bases between. The germline CDR1 and CDR2 sequences are SQVTM and ANQGSEA. Here the CDR3 DNA reads TGCAGCGTTGTGGGGGGAGGGGAAAAACTGTTTTTT. The encoded protein is CSVVGGGEKLFF.

The chain recombines TRBV2 with TRBJ2-1; 8 nucleotides agree with TRBD1. Germline CDR1 reads SNHLY; CDR2 reads FYNNEI. J lost 8 bases, V lost 11 bases, and 5 bases had no gene match. This CDR3 contains 11 residues. The CDR3 DNA sequence: TGTGCCTGCAAACAGGGGGATGAGCAGTTCTTC. Its translation is CACKQGDEQFF.

J is TRBJ1-2 and V is TRBV10-3, with 7 bases lining up with TRBD1. Germline trimming cut 5 bases from V and 1 base from J; bases unmatched to any gene: 10. Germline V gene sequence: CDR1 ENHRY, CDR2 SYGVKD. The CDR3 is 16 amino acids. The CDR3 DNA is TGTGCCATCAGTTCCCCCGGGACAGAATATAACTATGGCTACACCTTC. As protein: CAISSPGTEYNYGYTF.

The gene calls are TRBV6-5 and TRBJ1-5, with D perhaps matching TRBD1 (5 bases). This CDR3 is 15 amino acids long. The germline CDR1 and CDR2 sequences are MNHEY and SVGAGI. The germline V and J ends were trimmed by 2 bases and 4 bases, with 12 bases remaining between them. The DNA for the CDR3 is TGTGCCAGCAGTTACATCGACAGATCGAATCAGCCCCAGCATTTT. Residues: CASSYIDRSNQPQHF.

Of note for this clone: Other DNA sequences in the same sample also yield this CDR3. CDR3 nucleotides: TGTGCCAGTAGGACAGGGGACCAGCCCCAGCATTTT. Amino acids: CASRTGDQPQHF. V gene TRBV19 combines with J gene TRBJ1-5; TRBD1 matches at 8 bases. The CDR3 runs to 12 residues. With V trimmed by 6 bases and J by 7 bases, 2 bases remained unmatched. Germline V gene sequence: CDR1 LNHDA, CDR2 SQIVND (reference sequence).

This chain joins TRBV5-1 and TRBJ2-3; 8 nucleotides match TRBD2. CDR1 SGHRS and CDR2 YFSETQ come from the germline V gene. The J segment lost 6 bases and the V segment lost 1 base, leaving 4 bases of the junction unmatched. The CDR3 has 14 amino acids. The CDR3 DNA sequence: TGCGCCAGCAGCTTGAACGGGAGGGCTGATACGCAGTATTTT. Encoded protein: CASSLNGRADTQYF.

This clone was detected only once. The chain carries TRBV10-1 and TRBJ2-1; 9 bases agree with TRBD1. J gave up 4 bases and V 2 bases, and 12 bases lay outside the gene matches. In germline, CDR1 is WNHNN, CDR2 SYGVQD (reference sequence). This CDR3 comprises 18 residues. In nucleotides, the CDR3 is TGCGCCAGCAGTGAGACCTTCACCGGGACAGGGATATACAATGAGCAGTTCTTC. Protein sequence: CASSETFTGTGIYNEQFF.

This clone was detected a few times. V and J are TRBV11-2 and TRBJ1-1; D remains unclear. The ends were cut back, 1 base at V and 0 bases at J, with 12 bases in the middle. The CDR3 totals 16 residues. Germline V gene sequence: CDR1 SGHAT, CDR2 FQNNGV. This chain's CDR3 is CASSLGLGGLNTEAFF. The CDR3 DNA follows: TGTGCCAGCAGCTTAGGTCTTGGAGGGCTGAACACTGAAGCTTTCTTT.

V and J are TRBV7-9 and TRBJ2-2, with a tentative D call TRBD1 (6 bases). Trimming took off 1 base at V and 2 bases at J, with 14 bases between the two ends. There are 17 residues in the CDR3. Germline V gives CDR1 SEHNR, CDR2 FQNEAQ (reference sequence). The DNA for the CDR3 is TGTGCCAGCAGCTTAGTCGGACAGACCCTTAACACCGGGGAGCTGTTTTTT. This encodes CASSLVGQTLNTGELFF.

The chain links TRBV2 to TRBJ1-5; perhaps TRBD1 as D (6 bases). The CDR3 is made up of 15 amino acids. Trimming took 4 bases from V and 0 from J, leaving 10 bases between them. Germline V lookup: CDR1 SNHLY, CDR2 FYNNEI. The CDR3 loop is CASSGTANSNQPQHF. The CDR3 nucleotides are TGTGCCAGCAGTGGGACAGCGAATAGCAATCAGCCCCAGCATTTT.

This sequence joins TRBV30 and TRBJ1-1, with a possible D match to TRBD1 (6 bases). Trimming cost V 0 bases and J 5 bases, with 10 bases left between them. The CDR3 has 13 amino acids. CDR1 is GTSNPN, CDR2 SVGIG, per germline (reference sequence). The CDR3 loop is CAWSVRQATEAFF. The DNA for the CDR3 is TGTGCCTGGAGTGTACGACAGGCGACTGAAGCTTTCTTT.

This clone occurred a few times. The J gene is TRBJ2-3, the V gene TRBV19, with D perhaps TRBD2 (6 bases). Germline V gene sequence: CDR1 LNHDA, CDR2 SQIVND (reference sequence). Trimming removed 7 bases at V and 3 bases at J, with 14 bases between. The CDR3 spans 14 residues. In nucleotides, the CDR3 is TGTGCCAGTAAATCCGGCGGGATGACAGATACGCAGTATTTT. This gives the protein CASKSGGMTDTQYF. The full variable domain, with the rest looked up from reference TRBV19 and TRBJ2-3, is DGGITQSPKYLFRKEGQNVTLSCEQNLNHDAMYWYRQDPGQGLRLIYYSQIVNDFQKGDIAEGYSVSREKKESFPLTVTSAQKNPTAFYLCASKSGGMTDTQYFGPGTRLTVL.

The chain employs TRBV28 and TRBJ1-5; D possibly corresponds to TRBD1 (5 bases). V lost 1 base and J lost 5, with 6 bases in between. The CDR3 contains 13 residues. CDR1 is MDHEN, CDR2 SYDVKM, per germline. The CDR3 region is CASSLLGDQPQHF. CDR3 DNA sequence: TGTGCCAGCAGTTTATTAGGGGATCAGCCCCAGCATTTT.

The chain uses TRBV5-4 and TRBJ1-4; TRBD1 is a possible D gene (5 bases). The CDR3 totals 16 residues. Per the germline V gene, CDR1 is SGHNT and CDR2 is YYREEE (reference sequence). Between the trimmed V and J ends, which lost 4 bases and 0 bases, there was a span of 13 bases. The CDR3 nucleotides are TGTGCCAGCAGCGGGACTAAGGGTACAACTAATGAAAAACTGTTTTTT. It encodes CASSGTKGTTNEKLFF. Variable domain in full (rest from reference TRBV5-4 and TRBJ1-4): ETGVTQSPTHLIKTRGQQVTLRCSSQSGHNTVSWYQQALGQGPQFIFQYYREEENGRGNFPPRFSGLQFPNYSSELNVNALELDDSALYLCASSGTKGTTNEKLFFGSGTQLSVL.